This T cell receptor beta chain was captured in a study of T-cell reconstitution after alpha-beta-depleted transplantation in children (dated by TCRdb to 2016 to 2017). Looking at the study overall: T-cell immune reconstitution after TCRalphabeta/CD19-depleted allogeneic hematopoietic cell transplantation in children was quantitatively tracked in the study by means of TCR repertoire profiling.

Points on this clonotype: Its target antigen remains unknown. Base qualities are not provided; no much larger clone lies one nucleotide away.

The library was prepared using PCR. The data were produced on an Illumina HiSeq 2500. Molecular barcoding was employed in the preparation of TCR libraries, with unique molecular identifiers being used to normalize TCRbeta repertoire quantification. Through fastp at Q25 and MiXCR, TCRdb rebuilt clones from the public reads, retaining in-frame beta chains. CDR3 protein sequences are deduplicated, and each keeps its most common genes and DNA. In all, the sample holds approximately 230,000 distinct CDR3 sequences, and more than 20% of those were seen once. The ten largest clones add up to 2.6% of the sample. Study-level results and caveats: The frequencies of hyperexpanded clones fell over the following months, and after one year, T-cell counts and TCRbeta diversity were mostly attributed to newly produced T cells. About two months after transplant, the apparently early recovery of alphabetaT-cell counts reportedly depended on just several hundred clones that had expanded rapidly and came from non-depleted graft cells. In some patients, high TCRbeta diversity at day 60 was attributed to recipient T cells and intrathymic progenitors that had survived conditioning.

The CDR3 spans 15 residues, from the cysteine through the phenylalanine. Here the CDR3 DNA is all that survives: 45 bases in frame from base 1. CDR1 is given as KGHSH and CDR2 as LQKENI, both from the germline V gene. Trimming takes 8 bases off V and 6 bases off J; junction bases not matched to a gene: 9. According to the study, the label for this sample's treatment or condition signals: allogeneic hematopoietic cell transplantation with graft depleted of TCRalphabeta T cells and CD19 B cells. The children who served as transplant recipients had been given grafts of TCRalphabeta/CD19-depleted allogeneic hematopoietic cells.

The sample consisted of PBMCs, taken before TCRalphabeta/CD19-depleted stem cell transplant. The chain is assembled from TRBV18 and TRBJ2-1, with 11 bases matching TRBD2. The sequence was obtained from a girl aged 2 to 10 with Fanconi anemia, due to receive a stem cell transplant. The CDR3 loop reads CASPHPSGRPNEQFF. The sequence in DNA is TGTGCCAGCCCACATCCTAGCGGGAGGCCCAATGAGCAGTTCTTC.